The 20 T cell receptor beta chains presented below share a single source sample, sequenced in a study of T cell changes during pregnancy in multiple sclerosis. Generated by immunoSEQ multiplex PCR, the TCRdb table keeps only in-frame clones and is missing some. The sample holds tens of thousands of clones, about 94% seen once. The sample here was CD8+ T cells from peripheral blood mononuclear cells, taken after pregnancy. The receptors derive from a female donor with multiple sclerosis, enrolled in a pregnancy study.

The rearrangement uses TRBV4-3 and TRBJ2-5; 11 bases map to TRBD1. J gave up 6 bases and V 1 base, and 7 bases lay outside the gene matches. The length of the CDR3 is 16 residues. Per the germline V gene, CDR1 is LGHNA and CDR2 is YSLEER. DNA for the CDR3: TGCGCCAGCAGCCAAGGTCCCGGGACAGGGGGGCAGACCCAGTACTTC. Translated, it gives CASSQGPGTGGQTQYF.

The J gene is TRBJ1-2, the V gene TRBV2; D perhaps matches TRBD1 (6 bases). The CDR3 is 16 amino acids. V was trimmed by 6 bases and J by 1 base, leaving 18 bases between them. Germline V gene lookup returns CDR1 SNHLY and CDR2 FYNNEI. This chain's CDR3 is CASREGVGGLNYGYTF. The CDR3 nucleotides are TGTGCCAGCAGAGAGGGTGTAGGGGGTCTTAACTATGGCTACACCTTC.

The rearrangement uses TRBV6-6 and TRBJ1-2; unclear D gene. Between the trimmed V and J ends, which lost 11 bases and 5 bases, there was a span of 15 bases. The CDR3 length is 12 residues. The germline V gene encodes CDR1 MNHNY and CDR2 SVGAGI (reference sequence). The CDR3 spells CAGRALLYGYTF. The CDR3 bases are TGTGCCGGGCGTGCATTATTATATGGCTACACCTTC.

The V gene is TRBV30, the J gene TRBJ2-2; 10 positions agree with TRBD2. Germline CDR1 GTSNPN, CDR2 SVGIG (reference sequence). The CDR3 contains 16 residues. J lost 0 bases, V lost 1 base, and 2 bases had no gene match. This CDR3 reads CAWSGGTSANTGELFF. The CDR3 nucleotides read TGTGCCTGGAGTGGCGGGACTAGCGCGAACACCGGGGAGCTGTTTTTT.

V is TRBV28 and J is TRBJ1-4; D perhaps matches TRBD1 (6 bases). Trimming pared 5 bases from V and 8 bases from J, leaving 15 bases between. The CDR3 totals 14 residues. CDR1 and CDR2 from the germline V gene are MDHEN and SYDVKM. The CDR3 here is CASSPTGTGEKLFF. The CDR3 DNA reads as TGTGCCAGCAGTCCCACAGGGACCGGCGAAAAACTGTTTTTT.

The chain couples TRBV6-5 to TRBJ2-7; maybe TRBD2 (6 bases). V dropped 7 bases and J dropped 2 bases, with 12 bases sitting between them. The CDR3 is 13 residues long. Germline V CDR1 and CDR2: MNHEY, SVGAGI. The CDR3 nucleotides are TGTGCCAGCAAAGGGACTTCGGCCTACGAGCAGTACTTC. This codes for CASKGTSAYEQYF.

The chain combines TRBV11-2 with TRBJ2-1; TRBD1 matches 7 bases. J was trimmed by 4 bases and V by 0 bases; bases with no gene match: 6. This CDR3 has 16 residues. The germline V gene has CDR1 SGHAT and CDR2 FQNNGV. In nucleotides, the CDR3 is TGTGCCAGCAGCTTAGATGGGACAGCCTGGTACAATGAGCAGTTCTTC. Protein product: CASSLDGTAWYNEQFF.

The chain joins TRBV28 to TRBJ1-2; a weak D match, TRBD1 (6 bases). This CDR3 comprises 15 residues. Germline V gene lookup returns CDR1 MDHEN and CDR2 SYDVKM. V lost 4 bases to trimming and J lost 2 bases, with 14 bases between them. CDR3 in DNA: TGTGCCAGCAGTTCCGACAGGAGCAGAAACTATGGCTACACCTTC. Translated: CASSSDRSRNYGYTF.

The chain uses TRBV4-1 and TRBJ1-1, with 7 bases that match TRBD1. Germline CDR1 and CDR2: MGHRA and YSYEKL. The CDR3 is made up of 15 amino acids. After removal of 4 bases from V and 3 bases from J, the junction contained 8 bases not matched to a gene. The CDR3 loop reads CASSPSEGAYTEAFF. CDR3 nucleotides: TGCGCCAGCAGCCCAAGCGAGGGGGCGTACACTGAAGCTTTCTTT.

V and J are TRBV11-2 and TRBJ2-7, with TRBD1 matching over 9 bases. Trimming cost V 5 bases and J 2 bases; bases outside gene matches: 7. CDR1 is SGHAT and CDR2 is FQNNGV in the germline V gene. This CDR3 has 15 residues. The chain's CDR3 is CASSADRGVTYEQYF. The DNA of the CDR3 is TGTGCCAGCAGCGCCGACAGGGGGGTAACCTACGAGCAGTACTTC.

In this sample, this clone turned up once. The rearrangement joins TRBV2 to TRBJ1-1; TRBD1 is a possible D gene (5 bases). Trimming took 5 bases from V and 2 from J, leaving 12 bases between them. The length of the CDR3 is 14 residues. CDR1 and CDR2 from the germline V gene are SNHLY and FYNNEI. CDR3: CASSRGNTNTEAFF. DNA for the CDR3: TGTGCCAGCAGTCGGGGGAATACTAACACTGAAGCTTTCTTT.

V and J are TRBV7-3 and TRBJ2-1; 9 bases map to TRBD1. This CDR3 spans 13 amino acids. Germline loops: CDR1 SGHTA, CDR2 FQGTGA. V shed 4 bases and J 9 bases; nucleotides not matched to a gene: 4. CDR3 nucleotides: TGTGCCAGCAGCTCAACAGGGGGCGGTGAGCAGTTCTTC. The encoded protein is CASSSTGGGEQFF.

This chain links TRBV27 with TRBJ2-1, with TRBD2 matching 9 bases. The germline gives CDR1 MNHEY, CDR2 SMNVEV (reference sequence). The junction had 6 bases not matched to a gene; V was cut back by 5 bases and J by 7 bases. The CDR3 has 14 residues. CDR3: CASSPSGAHNEQFF. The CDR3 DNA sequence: TGTGCCAGCAGTCCTAGCGGGGCCCATAATGAGCAGTTCTTC.

CDR3 DNA: TGTGCCATCAGTGAGTCCGAACAGGGGGCTTCCTACGAGCAGTACTTC. Translated, it gives CAISESEQGASYEQYF. The V call is TRBV10-3, the J call TRBJ2-7; 9 nucleotides agree with TRBD1. Germline V gene data show CDR1 as ENHRY and CDR2 as SYGVKD. With V trimmed by 0 bases and J by 1 base, 4 bases remained unmatched. CDR3 length: 16 amino acids.

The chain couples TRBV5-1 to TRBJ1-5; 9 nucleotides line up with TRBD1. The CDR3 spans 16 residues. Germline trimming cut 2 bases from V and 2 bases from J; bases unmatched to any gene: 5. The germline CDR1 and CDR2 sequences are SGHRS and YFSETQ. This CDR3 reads CASSLGTGKGNQPQHF. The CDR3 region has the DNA TGCGCCAGCAGCTTAGGGACAGGGAAAGGCAATCAGCCCCAGCATTTT.

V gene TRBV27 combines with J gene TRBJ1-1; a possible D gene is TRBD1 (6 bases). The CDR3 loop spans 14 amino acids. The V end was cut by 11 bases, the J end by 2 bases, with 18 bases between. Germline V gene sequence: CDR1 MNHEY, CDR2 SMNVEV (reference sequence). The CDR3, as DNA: TGTGCCTCCACACATACGACAGGCAACACTGAAGCTTTCTTT. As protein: CASTHTTGNTEAFF.

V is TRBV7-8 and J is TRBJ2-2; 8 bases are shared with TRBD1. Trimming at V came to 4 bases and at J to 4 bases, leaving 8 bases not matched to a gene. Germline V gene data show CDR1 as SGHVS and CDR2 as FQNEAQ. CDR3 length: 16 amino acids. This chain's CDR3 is CASSSPPGGITGELFF. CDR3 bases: TGTGCCAGCAGCTCCCCGCCAGGGGGCATCACCGGGGAGCTGTTTTTT.

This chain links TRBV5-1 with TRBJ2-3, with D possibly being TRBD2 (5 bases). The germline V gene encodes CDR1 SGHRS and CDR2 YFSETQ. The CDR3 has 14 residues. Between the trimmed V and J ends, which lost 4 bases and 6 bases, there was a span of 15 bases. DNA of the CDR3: TGCGCCAGCAGCCCTGGAGGATTTAGGGATACGCAGTATTTT. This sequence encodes CASSPGGFRDTQYF. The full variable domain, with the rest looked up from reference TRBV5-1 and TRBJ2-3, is KAGVTQTPRYLIKTRGQQVTLSCSPISGHRSVSWYQQTPGQGLQFLFEYFSETQRNKGNFPGRFSGRQFSNSRSEMNVSTLELGDSALYLCASSPGGFRDTQYFGPGTRLTVL.

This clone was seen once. The DNA for the CDR3 is TGTGCCACGCAGACAGGGGACGAGCAGTACTTC. This encodes CATQTGDEQYF. This chain links TRBV2 with TRBJ2-7, with TRBD1 identical over 8 bases. CDR3 length: 11 residues. V shed 10 bases, J shed 5 bases, and the junction held 4 bases outside the gene matches. Looked up from germline, CDR1 is SNHLY and CDR2 is FYNNEI.

CDR3 in amino acids: CASSSIGFGETQYF. The DNA for the CDR3 is TGTGCCAGCAGTTCAATCGGCTTCGGGGAGACCCAGTACTTC. The chain employs TRBV7-2 and TRBJ2-5; no firm D call. From germline, CDR1 is SGHTA and CDR2 FQGNSA. Trimming cost V 6 bases and J 5 bases, with 16 bases left between them. This CDR3 is 14 amino acids long.